Given below is one TCR beta chain in context. No cognate antigen has been identified for it. The cysteine opens and the phenylalanine closes a CDR3 of 16 amino acids. No coding sequence is recorded. HCMV-specific IgG was detected in serum with a commercial ELISA kit to determine HCMV serostatus. Peripheral blood mononuclear cells were isolated from blood by Ficoll density gradient centrifugation. This sample stems from a study of T cells expressing NK-cell markers (dated by TCRdb to the early 2020s). About the investigation overall: Eight donors provided sorted CD3+CD56+NKG2C+, CD3+CD56+NKG2C- and CD3+CD56-NKG2C+ T-cell subsets, whose TCR beta-chain repertoires were profiled. Sequencing of the libraries produced 2 x 150 bp reads on Illumina HiSeq 2000/2500, MiSeq or NextSeq. Of the eight sequenced donors, seven were found to be HCMV-seropositive and one was found to be HCMV-seronegative. The eight sequenced donors were randomly selected healthy volunteers, three men and five women.

The paper as a whole reports these results and caveats: Those dominant clonotypes were again the most abundant among CD3+CD56-NKG2C+ cells in a few donors, at about 28.3-65%. Whether the expanded NKG2C-expressing T cell clones were specific for HCMV antigens was left unclear. In six donors, the dominant CD3+CD56+NKG2C+ clonotypes were among the top 10 CD8+ clonotypes and accounted for roughly 1.0-8% of CD8+ T cells.

Data came from an Illumina HiSeq 2000. TCR beta cDNA libraries were made by 5'RACE template switching that added a universal primer site and unique molecular identifiers. cDNA synthesis was primed from the TCR beta constant segment, followed by two successive PCR amplification steps. In the paper's pipeline: Reads were demultiplexed and grouped by UMI with MIGEC, and clonotypes were assembled and quantified with MiTCR. To exclude erroneous sequences, only TCR cDNA sequences supported by at least two reads were retained. The tcR package was used for downstream repertoire analysis, with clonotypes matched between fractions based on CDR3 nucleotide sequence plus V segment. Antigen specificity was annotated against VDJdb with VDJmatch, allowing one amino acid substitution in CDR3. TCRdb reprocessed the raw reads; every CDR3 protein sequence is a single record, and DNA is not supplied. None of the V and J calls come from the authors' own analysis; TCRdb made them. The sample's table covers some 600,000 distinct CDR3 sequences. The ten largest make up around 3.3% of the sample.

The sequencing sample was made of blood T cells: a sorted CD56 or NKG2C T cell subset, CD4+ or CD8+ T cells, or bulk PBMC T cells (not recorded which). This receptor chain uses TRBV12-3 or TRBV12-4 and TRBJ1-1; the D call of TRBD1 rests on TCRdb alone, since no DNA is present to check it. This receptor was obtained from a man younger than 30 in good health. Donor details come from another sample of the same person, matched by shared clones. The CDR3 is CASSFIHNRGSTEAFF.